This T cell receptor beta chain appears in the sequencing data of a study of Ad26.COV2.S vaccination and SARS-CoV-2 variants. Overall study findings and caveats: Participants given vaccine showed non-spike TCR breadth similar to that of placebo recipients. Estimates derived from TCR breadth and depth analyses may have underestimated total T cell responses. Vaccine recipients surpassed placebo recipients in spike-specific TCR breadth.

Notes on this clone: The antigen is undetermined.

The data were produced by immunoSEQ multiplex PCR, yet TCRdb's version contains in-frame clones alone and is incomplete. The table includes about 350,000 clones, around 90% detected once. V was pared by 4 bases and J by 1 base, with 10 bases between. The CDR3 consists of 14 residues. CDR1 is LGHDT and CDR2 is YNNKEL in the germline V gene (reference sequence). Source: peripheral blood, taken after recovery from COVID-19. The clonotype was recovered from a human donor who had recovered from COVID-19. The chain employs TRBV3-1 (or the pseudogene TRBV3-2) and TRBJ1-1; tentative D call: TRBD1 (6 bases). CDR3 DNA: TGTGCCAGCAGCCTCAGGGGCCAGAACACTGAAGCTTTCTTT. Amino acids: CASSLRGQNTEAFF.